The rows below give T cell receptor beta chains drawn from one sample of a study of response to subunit inactivated influenza vaccine. TCRdb called the RT-PCR reads again in MiXCR, with one record for every CDR3 protein. The sample consists of roughly 540,000 distinct CDR3 sequences, around a quarter of them appearing once. The same specimen was also included in a second study, on T cells expressing NK-cell markers.

This material consisted of CD4+ T cells sorted from PBMCs, taken 11 to 12 days after vaccination. The receptors were gathered from a man aged 50 to 60 who received an inactivated influenza vaccine. CDR3s include the opening cysteine and the closing phenylalanine or tryptophan. The D gene is left open where the match is weak. Size tells how often a clone was seen (once, few, many) or the class of an expanded clone, and some rows leave it out.

clone_size: -
d_call: -
v_call: TRBV12-3/TRBV12-4
j_call: TRBJ2-2
cdr3_nt: TGTGCCAGCAGTTTAGCCCCGTGGGCCAAGAGTCCCACCGGGGAGCTGTTTTTT
cdr3_aa: CASSLAPWAKSPTGELFF

clone_size: -
d_call: -
v_call: TRBV7-9
j_call: TRBJ2-2
cdr3_nt: TGTGCCAGCAGCCAGGACGGAACGAACACCGGGGAGCTGTTTTTT
cdr3_aa: CASSQDGTNTGELFF

clone_size: -
d_call: -
v_call: TRBV20-1
j_call: TRBJ2-3
cdr3_nt: TGCAGTGCTCACAAAGGACTTCTCGATACGCAGTATTTT
cdr3_aa: CSAHKGLLDTQYF

clone_size: few
d_call: -
v_call: TRBV5-1
j_call: TRBJ2-7
cdr3_nt: TGCGCCAGCAGCGGAAGTTCCCAAATCAACGAGCAGTACTTC
cdr3_aa: CASSGSSQINEQYF

clone_size: -
d_call: TRBD1
v_call: TRBV10-3
j_call: TRBJ2-7
cdr3_nt: TGTGCCATCAGTGGCGTGGCGACAGGGGACCACGAGCAGTACTTC
cdr3_aa: CAISGVATGDHEQYF

clone_size: few
d_call: -
v_call: TRBV5-1
j_call: TRBJ2-5
cdr3_nt: TGCGCCAGCAGAACGGGGACAATCCAACAAGAGACCCAGTACTTC
cdr3_aa: CASRTGTIQQETQYF

clone_size: many
d_call: TRBD1
v_call: TRBV29-1
j_call: TRBJ2-7
cdr3_nt: TGCAGCGTCGCCGCTAGACCACAGGGGGCTAGGGGCGAGCAGTACTTC
cdr3_aa: CSVAARPQGARGEQYF

clone_size: -
d_call: -
v_call: TRBV5-1
j_call: TRBJ2-1
cdr3_nt: TGCGCCAGCAGCCCAGGGTCGGGTGAGCAGTTCTTC
cdr3_aa: CASSPGSGEQFF

clone_size: -
d_call: -
v_call: TRBV5-1
j_call: TRBJ1-1
cdr3_nt: TGCGCCAGCAGCGTAGCGGGACGGAACACTGAAGCTTTCTTT
cdr3_aa: CASSVAGRNTEAFF

clone_size: many
d_call: TRBD2
v_call: TRBV20-1
j_call: TRBJ2-1
cdr3_nt: TGCAGTGCGACCGGGACTAGCGGGAGGAATGAGCAGTTCTTC
cdr3_aa: CSATGTSGRNEQFF

clone_size: -
d_call: -
v_call: TRBV20-1
j_call: TRBJ2-5
cdr3_nt: TGCAGTGCTAGGGGGGGCGCGAGAGAGACCCAGTACTTC
cdr3_aa: CSARGGARETQYF

clone_size: -
d_call: -
v_call: TRBV6-2/TRBV6-3
j_call: TRBJ2-1
cdr3_nt: TGTGCCAGCAGTTACTTACGCACCGGAGAGCAGTTCTTC
cdr3_aa: CASSYLRTGEQFF

clone_size: -
d_call: -
v_call: TRBV6-1
j_call: TRBJ2-7
cdr3_nt: TGTGCCAGCAGGGCAGGGATTACCTACGAGCAGTACTTC
cdr3_aa: CASRAGITYEQYF

clone_size: few
d_call: -
v_call: TRBV12-3/TRBV12-4
j_call: TRBJ1-4
cdr3_nt: TGTGCCAGCAGCTTCATTGCAACTAATGAAAAACTGTTTTTT
cdr3_aa: CASSFIATNEKLFF

clone_size: -
d_call: TRBD2
v_call: TRBV7-2
j_call: TRBJ2-5
cdr3_nt: TGTGCCAGCAGCCCCTTCTGGGGCGGGGGGGAGACCCAGTACTTC
cdr3_aa: CASSPFWGGGETQYF

clone_size: -
d_call: -
v_call: TRBV2
j_call: TRBJ2-7
cdr3_nt: TGTGCCAGCAGTGAGAGCTGGAATGGGTACGAGCAGTACTTC
cdr3_aa: CASSESWNGYEQYF

clone_size: -
d_call: -
v_call: TRBV20-1
j_call: TRBJ2-5
cdr3_nt: TGCAGTGCTAAGGGGGCCCAGTACTTC
cdr3_aa: CSAKGAQYF

clone_size: few
d_call: -
v_call: TRBV7-2
j_call: TRBJ1-4
cdr3_nt: TGTGCCAGCAGCCGTCCCGGGGGAGGGAATGAAAAACTGTTTTTT
cdr3_aa: CASSRPGGGNEKLFF

clone_size: few
d_call: TRBD1
v_call: TRBV12-3/TRBV12-4
j_call: TRBJ2-6
cdr3_nt: TGTGCCAGCAGTTCCGGGACAGTATTCTCTGGGGCCAACGTCCTGACTTTC
cdr3_aa: CASSSGTVFSGANVLTF

clone_size: -
d_call: -
v_call: TRBV4-3
j_call: TRBJ2-7
cdr3_nt: TGCGCCAGCAGCCAAGATCACCCTGGCTACGAGCAGTACTTC
cdr3_aa: CASSQDHPGYEQYF

clone_size: few
d_call: -
v_call: TRBV6-2/TRBV6-3
j_call: TRBJ2-7
cdr3_nt: TGTGCCAGCAGTTACGGGGGGTTTCGGACCCCCTACGAGCAGTACTTC
cdr3_aa: CASSYGGFRTPYEQYF

clone_size: -
d_call: TRBD1
v_call: TRBV6-5
j_call: TRBJ1-6
cdr3_nt: TGTGCCAGCAGTTACTCTCGAGGGGGCAAAAATTCACCCCTCCACTTT
cdr3_aa: CASSYSRGGKNSPLHF

clone_size: few
d_call: -
v_call: TRBV7-9
j_call: TRBJ1-1
cdr3_nt: TGTGCCAGCAGCATAGACCTTACAGGAGGGAACACTGAAGCTTTCTTT
cdr3_aa: CASSIDLTGGNTEAFF

clone_size: few
d_call: -
v_call: TRBV5-1
j_call: TRBJ2-2
cdr3_nt: TGCGCCAGCAACCAGATGTTGGGGACACAAACCGGGGAGCTGTTTTTT
cdr3_aa: CASNQMLGTQTGELFF

clone_size: -
d_call: -
v_call: TRBV4-2
j_call: TRBJ2-7
cdr3_nt: TGTGCCAGCAGCCAAGCCAACAGGGTCGAGCAGTACTTC
cdr3_aa: CASSQANRVEQYF

clone_size: -
d_call: TRBD1
v_call: TRBV5-1
j_call: TRBJ2-4
cdr3_nt: TGCGCCAGCAGCTCCTACCGACAGGGGGGCCCAGCCAAAAACATTCAGTACTTC
cdr3_aa: CASSSYRQGGPAKNIQYF

clone_size: -
d_call: -
v_call: TRBV11-2
j_call: TRBJ2-2
cdr3_nt: TGTGCCAGCAGCCAGGACACCCACACCGGGGAGCTGTTTTTT
cdr3_aa: CASSQDTHTGELFF

clone_size: few
d_call: -
v_call: TRBV20-1
j_call: TRBJ2-7
cdr3_nt: TGCAGTGCTAGAGATGCCAGGGCCTACGAGCAGTACTTC
cdr3_aa: CSARDARAYEQYF

clone_size: -
d_call: -
v_call: TRBV5-5
j_call: TRBJ1-5
cdr3_nt: TGTGCCAGCAGCACAATCACAGGGCGGCCCCAGCATTTT
cdr3_aa: CASSTITGRPQHF

clone_size: -
d_call: -
v_call: TRBV20-1
j_call: TRBJ2-7
cdr3_nt: TGCAGTGCTAGTAGACAGGCCAGGATTGACGAGCAGTACTTC
cdr3_aa: CSASRQARIDEQYF

clone_size: -
d_call: -
v_call: TRBV2
j_call: TRBJ1-2
cdr3_nt: TGTGCCAGCAGTGAAATGAAGGCAGGGACTTATGGCTACACCTTC
cdr3_aa: CASSEMKAGTYGYTF

clone_size: -
d_call: -
v_call: TRBV12-3/TRBV12-4
j_call: TRBJ1-1
cdr3_nt: TGTGCCAGCAGTTTCGACGGGCGTGAAGCTTTCTTT
cdr3_aa: CASSFDGREAFF

clone_size: -
d_call: -
v_call: TRBV4-2
j_call: TRBJ2-3
cdr3_nt: TGTGCCAGCAGCCAAGATCTGGGGGAAAAGAGGTATTTT
cdr3_aa: CASSQDLGEKRYF

clone_size: -
d_call: -
v_call: TRBV7-8
j_call: TRBJ2-3
cdr3_nt: TGTGCCAGCAGCTCCACAGATATAAGGAGGGATACGCAGTATTTT
cdr3_aa: CASSSTDIRRDTQYF

clone_size: few
d_call: TRBD2
v_call: TRBV9
j_call: TRBJ2-3
cdr3_nt: TGTGCCAGCAGCGTAGATACGGGACTAGCGACAGATACGCAGTATTTT
cdr3_aa: CASSVDTGLATDTQYF

clone_size: few
d_call: TRBD2
v_call: TRBV20-1
j_call: TRBJ2-1
cdr3_nt: TGCAGTGCTCCCGCCCCTAGCGGGAGGTCAAGGGGGGGGCAGTTCTTC
cdr3_aa: CSAPAPSGRSRGGQFF

clone_size: -
d_call: -
v_call: TRBV20-1
j_call: TRBJ2-7
cdr3_nt: TGCAGTGCGACCCTAGCGCATAGCTCCTACGAGCAGTACTTC
cdr3_aa: CSATLAHSSYEQYF

clone_size: few
d_call: -
v_call: TRBV28
j_call: TRBJ2-5
cdr3_nt: TGTGCCAGCAGTTTACCTCAGGGACCGGAGACCCAGTACTTC
cdr3_aa: CASSLPQGPETQYF

clone_size: -
d_call: -
v_call: TRBV5-1
j_call: TRBJ2-7
cdr3_nt: TGCGCCAGCAGCTTGTTCGCGGGGACCAACTACGAGCAGTACTTC
cdr3_aa: CASSLFAGTNYEQYF

clone_size: -
d_call: TRBD1
v_call: TRBV12-3/TRBV12-4
j_call: TRBJ2-4
cdr3_nt: TGTGCCAGCAGTCAGGGACAGGGCAGCATTCAGTACTTC
cdr3_aa: CASSQGQGSIQYF

clone_size: few
d_call: -
v_call: TRBV12-3/TRBV12-4
j_call: TRBJ2-6
cdr3_nt: TGTGCCAGCAGCCCATCTGGCGTCTCTGGGGCCAACGTCCTGACTTTC
cdr3_aa: CASSPSGVSGANVLTF

clone_size: many
d_call: -
v_call: TRBV12-3/TRBV12-4
j_call: TRBJ1-1
cdr3_nt: TGTGCCAGCAGTTTATGGGGCACTGAAGCTTTCTTT
cdr3_aa: CASSLWGTEAFF

clone_size: -
d_call: TRBD2
v_call: TRBV20-1
j_call: TRBJ2-7
cdr3_nt: TGCAGTGCCACCAAGGTGGAGGGACTAACCAACTACGAGCAGTACTTC
cdr3_aa: CSATKVEGLTNYEQYF

clone_size: few
d_call: -
v_call: TRBV3-1
j_call: TRBJ1-2
cdr3_nt: TGTGCCAGCAGCCAAGTGGCTTTGGGCGGCTACACCTTC
cdr3_aa: CASSQVALGGYTF